This T cell receptor (beta chain) was found in a study of shared clonotypes between healthy human individuals. The germline CDR1 and CDR2 sequences are SGHNT and YENEEA. The V and J ends lost 6 bases and 4 bases respectively, with 18 bases between them. The CDR3 has 15 residues. Only Caucasian adults living in Nashville, Tennessee made up the donor group. The investigators split CD4+ cells into a CD45RA+ naive subset and a CD45RA-negative memory subset. On sorted subsets, replicate PCRs used approximately 200 ng DNA, or 30,000 or so T cell genomes. Assay: immunoSEQ multiplex PCR; the TCRdb copy retains only in-frame clones and omits some. The data contain 2 million to 2.5 million clones, under 95% of them singletons.

The source material was naive CD4+ T cells from PBMCs. Stated subset: CD45RA+ positively selected. This sequence joins TRBV11-3 and TRBJ1-1; D may be TRBD1 (5 bases). The sequence was obtained from a man younger than 30 in good health. Some clones in this sample may be carry-over from other donors' samples. CDR3 nucleotides: TGTGCCAGCAGTCCCACTGGGACTATGGTCACTGAAGCTTTCTTT. Residues: CASSPTGTMVTEAFF.